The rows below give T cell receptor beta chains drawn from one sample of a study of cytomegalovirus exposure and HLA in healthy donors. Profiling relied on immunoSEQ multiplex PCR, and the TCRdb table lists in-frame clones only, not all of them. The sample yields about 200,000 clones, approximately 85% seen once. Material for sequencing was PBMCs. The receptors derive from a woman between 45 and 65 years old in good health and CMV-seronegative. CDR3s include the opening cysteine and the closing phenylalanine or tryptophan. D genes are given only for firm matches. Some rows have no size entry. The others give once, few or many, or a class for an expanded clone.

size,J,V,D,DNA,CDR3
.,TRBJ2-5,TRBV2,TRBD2,TGTGCCAGCAAGACTAGCGGGAGGAAAGAGACCCAGTACTTC,CASKTSGRKETQYF
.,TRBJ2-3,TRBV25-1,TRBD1,TGTGCCAGCAGTGTGACAGGGGATACGCAGTATTTT,CASSVTGDTQYF
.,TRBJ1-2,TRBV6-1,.,TGTGCCAGCAGTAGAGGAGCCTCCTATTACGATGGCTACACCTTC,CASSRGASYYDGYTF
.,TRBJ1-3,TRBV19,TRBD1,TGTGCCAGTAGGGACAGGGGGACTGGAAACACCATATATTTT,CASRDRGTGNTIYF
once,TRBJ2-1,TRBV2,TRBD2,TGTGCCAGCAGTAGCGGGAGAAGGGGTCTGAATGAGCAGTTCTTC,CASSSGRRGLNEQFF
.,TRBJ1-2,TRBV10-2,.,TGCGCCAGCAGTGGCAGGGGCGCAGACCGTGGCTACACCTTC,CASSGRGADRGYTF
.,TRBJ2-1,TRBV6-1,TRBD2,TGTGCCAGCAGTGGTACTAGCGGGAGCCGCAATGAGCAGTTCTTC,CASSGTSGSRNEQFF
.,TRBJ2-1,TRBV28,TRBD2,TGTGCCAGCTCCCGTTCTAGCGGGAGGGGTTACAATGAGCAGTTCTTC,CASSRSSGRGYNEQFF
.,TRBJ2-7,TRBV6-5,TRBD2,TGTGCCAGCAAAGGACTAGCGGGACACTCCTACGAGCAGTACTTC,CASKGLAGHSYEQYF
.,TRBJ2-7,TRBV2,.,TGTGCCAGCAAAAGCGGACCCTACGAGCAGTACTTC,CASKSGPYEQYF
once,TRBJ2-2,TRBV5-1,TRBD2,TGCGCCAGCAGCTTGGTTGGCGTCGGCGGGAGCACCGGGGAGCTGTTTTTT,CASSLVGVGGSTGELFF
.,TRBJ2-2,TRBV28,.,TGTGCCAGCAGCCCCGGGTGGGGGGTCACCGGGGAGCCGTTTTTT,CASSPGWGVTGEPFF
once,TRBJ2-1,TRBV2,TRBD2,TGTGCCAGCATTGGACTAGCGGGGCGGACCTACAATGAGCAGTTCTTC,CASIGLAGRTYNEQFF
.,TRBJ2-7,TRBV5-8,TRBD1,TGTGCCAGCACTTTGGGGCCCGGGACAGGGGGCTACGAGCAGTACTTC,CASTLGPGTGGYEQYF
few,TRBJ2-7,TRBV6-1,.,TGTGCCAGCAGTGGGTATGGTCGGTACGAGCAGTACTTC,CASSGYGRYEQYF
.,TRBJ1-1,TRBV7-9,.,TGTTCCAGCAGCTTAACGGGAAGCACTGAAGCTTTCTTT,CSSSLTGSTEAFF
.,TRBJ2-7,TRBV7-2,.,TGTGCCAGCAGCTTAAGCCCTTCCTACGAGCAGTACTTC,CASSLSPSYEQYF
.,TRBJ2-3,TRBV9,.,TGTGCCAGCAGCGTAGCGGGAGATACGCAGTATTTT,CASSVAGDTQYF
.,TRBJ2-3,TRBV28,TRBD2,TGTGCCAGCAGCGTCATGAGTAGGACTAGCGGGAGGGCGGGGACAGATACGCAGTATTTT,CASSVMSRTSGRAGTDTQYF
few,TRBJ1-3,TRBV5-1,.,TGCGCCAGCAGCACACTCCAGACAGGATCTGGAAACACCATATATTTT,CASSTLQTGSGNTIYF
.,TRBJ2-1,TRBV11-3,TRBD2,TGTGCCAGCAGCTCCTCGCGCGGGAGAGGGAATGAGCAGTTCTTC,CASSSSRGRGNEQFF
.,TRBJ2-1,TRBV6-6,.,TGTGCCAGCAGTTCCCGTTCGAGGTCTGGCCCTGAGCAGTTCTTC,CASSSRSRSGPEQFF
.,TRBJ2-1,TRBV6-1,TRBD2,TGTGCCAGCAGTCTGTTGCGGGGAGGGCCACATGAGCAGTTCTTC,CASSLLRGGPHEQFF